This T cell receptor (beta chain) is drawn from a study of tumor and adjacent non-tumor tissue in lung cancer. RNA was extracted from bulk tissue without any cell sorting. A word on this clonotype: A read error may produce the germline difference seen at one junction end.

The library came from three nested PCR rounds adapted from ARM-PCR protocols. TCRdb independently ran MiXCR on the multiplex PCR reads; one entry per CDR3 protein. There are tens of thousands of distinct CDR3 sequences in the sample; 67% occur only once, and approximately 20% lies in the top ten. CDR3 length: 15 residues. Germline CDR1 and CDR2: SGHAT and FQNNGV. The TCR originated in a man in his 60s with non-small cell lung cancer. Specimen: lung tumor tissue. This chain connects TRBV11-2 to TRBJ2-3; D not resolved. CDR3 sequence (DNA): TGTGCCAGCAGCCGGGCCAATACCGCCGCAGATACGCAATATTTT. As protein: CASSRANTAADTQYF.